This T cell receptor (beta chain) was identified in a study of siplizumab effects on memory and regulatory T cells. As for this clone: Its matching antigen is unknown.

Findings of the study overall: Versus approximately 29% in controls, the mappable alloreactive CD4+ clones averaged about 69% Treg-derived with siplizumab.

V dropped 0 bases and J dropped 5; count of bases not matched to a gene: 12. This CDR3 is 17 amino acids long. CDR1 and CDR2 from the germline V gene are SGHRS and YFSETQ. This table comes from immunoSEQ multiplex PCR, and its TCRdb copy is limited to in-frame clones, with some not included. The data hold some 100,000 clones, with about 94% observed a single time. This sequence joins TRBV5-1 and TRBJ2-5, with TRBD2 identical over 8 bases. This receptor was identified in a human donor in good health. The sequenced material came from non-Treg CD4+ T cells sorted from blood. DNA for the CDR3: TGCGCCAGCAGCTTGGAGGCCGCTGGTAGCGGGATTGAGACCCAGTACTTC. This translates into CASSLEAAGSGIETQYF.